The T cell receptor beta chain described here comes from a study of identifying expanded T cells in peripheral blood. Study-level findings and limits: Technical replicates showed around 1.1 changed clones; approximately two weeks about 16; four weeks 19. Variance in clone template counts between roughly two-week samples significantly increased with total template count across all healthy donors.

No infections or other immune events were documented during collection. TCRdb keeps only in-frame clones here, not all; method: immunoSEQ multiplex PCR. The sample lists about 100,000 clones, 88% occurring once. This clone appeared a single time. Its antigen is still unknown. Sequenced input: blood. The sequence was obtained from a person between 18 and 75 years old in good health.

The CDR3 spells CASSLGTDTQYF. The DNA for the CDR3 is TGTGCCAGCAGCTTAGGAACAGATACGCAGTATTTT. J is TRBJ2-3 and V is TRBV7-3; D unclear. Germline values: CDR1 SGHTA, CDR2 FQGTGA. The V gene lost 2 bases and the J gene lost 3 bases, with 3 bases spanning the gap. This CDR3 is 12 amino acids long. Combining the CDR3 with reference TRBV7-3 and TRBJ2-3 gives the whole variable domain GAGVSQTPSNKVTEKGKYVELRCDPISGHTALYWYRQSLGQGPEFLIYFQGTGAADDSGLPNDRFFAVRPEGSVSTLKIQRTERGDSAVYLCASSLGTDTQYFGPGTRLTVL.